This TCR beta chain was captured in a study of identical twins. V lost 4 bases, J lost 0 bases, and 2 bases stayed unmatched. The CDR3 runs to 16 residues. Germline values: CDR1 ENHRY, CDR2 SYGVKD. This clonotype showed up just a few times. TCRdb reprocessed the 5' RACE reads with MiXCR, giving one entry per CDR3 protein. This table holds roughly 490,000 distinct CDR3 sequences, around 15% found once. These data were likewise used in another study, on yellow fever vaccine responses in identical twins.

The chain couples TRBV10-3 to TRBJ2-5; 13 positions match TRBD2. The sample taken for sequencing was CD4+ T cells sorted from blood. The receptor was derived from a woman aged 18-29 years in good health. CDR3 DNA: TGTGCCATCAGTGGGACTAGCGGGGGCCACCAAGAGACCCAGTACTTC. Protein sequence: CAISGTSGGHQETQYF.